This T cell receptor (beta chain) was profiled in a study of OX40 agonist ivuxolimab in advanced cancers. With respect to the entire study: Ivuxolimab, which targeted the costimulatory receptor OX40 (CD134), was an agonistic, fully human IgG2 monoclonal antibody. Of the roughly 50 dose-escalation patients, hepatocellular carcinoma was present in roughly 19, melanoma in approximately 15, renal cell carcinoma in 9 and head and neck cancer in 9. Partial responses occurred in three dose-escalation patients: two with cutaneous melanoma and one with hepatocellular carcinoma. In the dose-escalation cohort, around four fifths of patients were male, and the mean age was roughly 60 years with a range of roughly 20 to 80. Patients were allowed to have had prior anti-PD-1, anti-PD-L1 or anti-CTLA-4 therapy, and less than 45% of the dose-escalation patients had previously received checkpoint inhibitors. Intravenous ivuxolimab was administered to patients every 2 weeks at six dose levels: 0.01, 0.1, 0.3, 1.5, 3 and 10 mg/kg. Peripheral TCRbeta sequencing was intended to test whether TCR sequence diversity was altered and clonal T-cell expansion was caused by ivuxolimab. The monotherapy dose-escalation portion (N of about 50 patients) of the phase I ivuxolimab trial is reported in the paper.

As regards this clone: Its antigen is still unknown. No quality values exist for individual bases; no much larger clone is one base distant.

Points the paper makes about the study in general: Antigen specificity was not determined for the clonally expanded peripheral T cells. In the 0.1-3.0 mg/kg groups, partial responders were among the patients with the lowest normalized peripheral clonal expansion, particularly in CD8+ T cells. At doses of 0.1 to 3.0 mg/kg, clonal expansion of both CD4+ and CD8+ T cells in blood was seen between baseline and week 6. After ivuxolimab, more expanded clones were found on average in CD8+ T cells than in CD4+ T cells. Low levels of normalized T-cell clonal expansion were also seen in some patients who did not respond.

The trial excluded patients who had a history of autoimmune disease or were on systemic immunosuppression. In every dose cohort, peripheral blood was drawn for TCR sequencing at baseline, cycle 4 day 1, and cycle 7 day 1. Samples came from an open-label, multicenter, first-in-human phase I dose-escalation trial of ivuxolimab. The trial enrolled adults with locally advanced or metastatic head and neck squamous cell, hepatocellular, melanoma or renal cell carcinoma. Before TCR sequencing, CD4+ T cells and CD8+ T cells from peripheral blood were sorted into separate populations. Genomic DNA was isolated from the sorted cells so that the TCRbeta CDR3 region could be sequenced. The immunoSEQ Assay was used to sequence the TCRbeta CDR3 regions. TCRdb carries this immuneACCESS record with in-frame sequences only. Its versions omit some clonotypes, under half of them owing to an unresolved V gene in the studies checked, with the rest unexplained. This sample is represented by 10,000 or so clones; 77% of them were singletons. The ten biggest clones cover approximately 28% of the sample.

Between the V and J ends, shortened by 4 bases and 1 base respectively, the junction contains 14 bases. From cysteine to phenylalanine, the CDR3 is 15 amino acids long. Here the CDR3 DNA is all that survives: 45 bases in frame from base 1. The germline V gene specifies SGDLS as CDR1 and YYNGEE as CDR2. The sequences come from CD4+ or CD8+ T cells sorted from blood, collected in a trial of the OX40 agonist ivuxolimab. The receptor's source is an adult with an advanced solid tumor such as melanoma, head and neck, liver or kidney cancer. Recombination joined TRBV9 with TRBJ1-1; the D gene is unclear. This receptor carries the CDR3 CASSPRVLPNTEAFF. The DNA reads TGTGCCAGCAGCCCCCGGGTCCTACCGAACACTGAAGCTTTCTTT.